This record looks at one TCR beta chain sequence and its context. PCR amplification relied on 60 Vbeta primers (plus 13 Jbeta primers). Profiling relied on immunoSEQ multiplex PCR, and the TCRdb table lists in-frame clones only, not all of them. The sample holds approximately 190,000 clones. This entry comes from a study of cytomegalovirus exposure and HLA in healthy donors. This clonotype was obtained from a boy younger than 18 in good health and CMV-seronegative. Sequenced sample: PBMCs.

The DNA of the CDR3 is TGTGCCAGCAGCTTCGACAGGTACGAGCAGTACTTC. Its protein product is CASSFDRYEQYF. The chain recombines TRBV7-2 with TRBJ2-7; tentative D call: TRBD1 (6 bases). Trimming stripped 3 bases from V and 4 bases from J, with 7 bases between. The CDR3 extends over 12 amino acids. CDR1 is SGHTA, CDR2 FQGNSA, per germline.